This T cell receptor beta chain was identified during a study of T cells in narcolepsy (dated by TCRdb to the late 2010s). About the investigation overall: Patients with narcolepsy type 1 or type 2 (NT1, NT2) were enrolled in the study together with healthy control donors. The study used TCR Vbeta sequencing to track clonotypes in blood and CSF while looking for autoreactive T cells in narcolepsy patients that target self-antigens of hypocretin neurons (hypocretin, TRIB2).

On the study overall, not on this receptor specifically: Autoreactive clonotypes were reported to be detected serially in the blood of the same patients and of different patients, but not in the blood of healthy controls. Plots comparing CSF and blood CD4+ T cell clonotypes from the same patient highlighted HCRT-specific and TRIB2-specific autoreactive clonotypes. No sequences matching autoreactive T cell clones were present in some of the blood memory CD4+ repertoires from patients and controls. Numbers of sequenced blood memory CD4+ clonotypes were comparable, with averages of about 39,494 in patients and about 35,000 in controls.

At the junction V is shortened by 3 bases and J by 0 bases, with 5 bases in between. Sequences SQVTM (CDR1) and ANQGSEA (CDR2) are obtained from the germline V gene. The CDR3 runs 12 amino acids, cysteine and phenylalanine included. Left in the record is the CDR3 DNA by itself, 36 bases read in frame from the first base. Libraries were constructed by the immunoSEQ multiplex PCR assay. Entries here come from immuneACCESS through TCRdb and include only in-frame sequences with V and J called. Some clones fail to appear in such tables; in the studies checked, an unresolved V gene covers under half of the shortfall, and the cause of the remainder is unknown. For this sample there are approximately 30,000 clones; approximately 86% appear just once. Roughly 1.1% of the sample is in the top ten clones. For TCR Vbeta sequencing, memory CD4+ T cells were sorted ex vivo from the peripheral blood of both healthy controls and narcolepsy patients.

With regard to this clone: Which antigen it targets is not known. No much larger clonotype is one base removed from it; base qualities were not supplied.

The receptor's source is a human donor with narcolepsy. Sequencing was done on a sample of CD45RA- memory CD4+ T cells from PBMCs. The sample's cell subset or site label, decoded: memory T cells sorted ex vivo from peripheral blood. The chain is encoded by TRBV29-1 joined to TRBJ2-5; the D gene assignment is ambiguous. The DNA sequence reads TGCAGCGTTGACCAGTACCAAGAGACCCAGTACTTC. It is translated as CSVDQYQETQYF.